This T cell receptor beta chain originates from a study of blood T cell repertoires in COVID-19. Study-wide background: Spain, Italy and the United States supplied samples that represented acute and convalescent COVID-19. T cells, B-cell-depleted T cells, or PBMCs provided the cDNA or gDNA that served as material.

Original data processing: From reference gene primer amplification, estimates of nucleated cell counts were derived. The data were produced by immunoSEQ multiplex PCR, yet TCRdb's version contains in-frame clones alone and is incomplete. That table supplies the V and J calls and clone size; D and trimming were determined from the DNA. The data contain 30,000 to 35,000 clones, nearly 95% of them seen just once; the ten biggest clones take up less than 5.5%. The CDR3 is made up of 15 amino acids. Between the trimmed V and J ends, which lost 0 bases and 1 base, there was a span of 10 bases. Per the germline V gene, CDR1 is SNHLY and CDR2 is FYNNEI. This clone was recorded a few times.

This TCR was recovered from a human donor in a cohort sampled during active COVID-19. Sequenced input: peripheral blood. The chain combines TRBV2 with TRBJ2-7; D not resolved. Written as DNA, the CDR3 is TGTGCCAGCAGTGAAGCGGCAGAGGAATCCTACGAGCAGTACTTC. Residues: CASSEAAEESYEQYF.